The source of this TCR beta chain is a study of T cell responses to AZD1222 COVID-19 vaccine. Study findings and constraints: The study found Spike-specific TCR breadth and depth rose after two AZD1222 doses. Researchers took repertoire samples only after the peak T cell response had come. Donors, mostly white British, included more females; clonal diversity was possibly underestimated. Vaccine-associated CD4 TCRs ranged over spike, dominating at 160-218 and 743-854.

The V end lost 5 bases, the J end lost 4 bases, and 12 bases lay between the germline ends. Germline lookup yields CDR1 GTSNPN and CDR2 SVGIG (reference sequence). The CDR3 is 12 residues long. This table comes from immunoSEQ multiplex PCR, and its TCRdb copy is limited to in-frame clones, with some not included. The profile shows approximately 170,000 clones, more than 90% of them singletons. For this clone: No antigen is known for it.

This TCR derives from an adult in good health. Sequenced here: peripheral blood, sampled on day 0 of AZD1222 vaccination. The chain joins TRBV30 to TRBJ2-7; D is ambiguous. The CDR3 loop is CAWGSPRYEQYF. CDR3 bases: TGTGCCTGGGGAAGCCCTAGGTACGAGCAGTACTTC.